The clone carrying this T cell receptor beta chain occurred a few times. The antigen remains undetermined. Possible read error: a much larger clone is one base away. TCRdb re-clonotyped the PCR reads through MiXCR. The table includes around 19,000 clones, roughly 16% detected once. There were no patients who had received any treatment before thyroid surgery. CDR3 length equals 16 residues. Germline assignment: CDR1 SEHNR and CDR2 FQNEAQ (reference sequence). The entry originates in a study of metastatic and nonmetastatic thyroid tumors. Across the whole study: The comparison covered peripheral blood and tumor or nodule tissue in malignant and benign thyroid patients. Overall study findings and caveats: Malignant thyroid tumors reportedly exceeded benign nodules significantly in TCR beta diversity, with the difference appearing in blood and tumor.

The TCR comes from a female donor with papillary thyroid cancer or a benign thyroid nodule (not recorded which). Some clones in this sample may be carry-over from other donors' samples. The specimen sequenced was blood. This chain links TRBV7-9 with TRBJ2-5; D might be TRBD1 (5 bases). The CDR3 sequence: CGSSFIRGRVTETQYF. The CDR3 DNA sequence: TGTGGCAGCAGCTTTATTAGGGGCAGGGTAACGGAGACCCAGTACTTC.